This T cell receptor beta chain was captured in a study of blood T cell repertoires in COVID-19. In the source study's methods: Scientists estimated how many nucleated cells there were by amplifying reference gene primers. Sequenced by immunoSEQ multiplex PCR; TCRdb stores in-frame clones only, minus some. V, J and clone size are taken as reported in that table, and D and trimming were inferred from the DNA itself. This sample has over 250,000 clones, with approximately 89% found just once. The CDR3 runs 15 residues. Germline values: CDR1 SGDLS, CDR2 YYNGEE. V was pared by 1 base and J by 3 bases, with 4 bases of the junction left unmatched.

The TCR comes from a woman aged 60 to 75 with acute or convalescent COVID-19. Specimen: peripheral blood. This chain joins TRBV9 and TRBJ1-5; the match to TRBD1 covers 7 bases. For the CDR3, the DNA is TGTGCCAGCAGCGTACAGGGACAGTTCAATCAGCCCCAGCATTTT. Translating gives CASSVQGQFNQPQHF.